Listed here are 16 T cell receptor beta chains from one sample, sequenced in a study of early T cells in non-severe SARS-CoV-2 infection. Each CDR3 protein is one row after TCRdb ran MiXCR on the 5' RACE reads. The table includes roughly 50,000 distinct CDR3 sequences, approximately 8% detected once. Sequencing was performed on whole blood. The source is an adult who was a healthcare worker with PCR-confirmed SARS-CoV-2 infection or an uninfected control (not recorded which).

In this sample, this clonotype turned up a few times. The rearrangement joins TRBV7-2 to TRBJ1-6; 11 bases agree with TRBD1. J lost 6 bases, V lost 4 bases, and 11 bases had no gene match. Germline CDR1 reads SGHTA; CDR2 reads FQGNSA. The CDR3 covers 18 residues. DNA of the CDR3: TGTGCCAGCAGCTCCCCCCCCGGACAGGGGGCGCGTAATTCACCCCTCCACTTT. It codes for CASSSPPGQGARNSPLHF.

This clonotype was picked up many times. The gene calls are TRBV10-2 and TRBJ2-7, with TRBD2 matching 7 bases. V dropped 5 bases and J dropped 2; count of bases not matched to a gene: 9. CDR3 length: 15 residues. Germline assignment: CDR1 WSHSY and CDR2 SAAADI. This CDR3 is CASSLQRLAPYEQYF. CDR3 sequence (DNA): TGCGCCAGCAGTCTTCAGCGACTAGCACCCTACGAGCAGTACTTC.

This clonotype occurred many times. The J gene is TRBJ2-1, the V gene TRBV10-3; D gene uncertain. The CDR3 runs to 15 residues. CDR1 ENHRY and CDR2 SYGVKD come from the germline V gene. Trimming left V 2 bases short and J 0 bases short, with 8 bases between. The CDR3 protein is CAISEGSSSYNEQFF. CDR3 bases: TGTGCCATCAGTGAGGGTAGCAGCTCCTACAATGAGCAGTTCTTC.

This clonotype was observed many times. CDR3 protein: CASSPHGGPYEQYF. CDR3 DNA: TGTGCCAGCAGCCCTCACGGTGGGCCCTACGAGCAGTACTTC. V usage is TRBV7-9 and J usage is TRBJ2-7, with no clear D. The CDR3 length is 14 residues. V lost 5 bases and J 2 bases, leaving 13 bases between the germline ends. Germline values: CDR1 SEHNR, CDR2 FQNEAQ (reference sequence).

This clonotype was detected many times. The rearrangement uses TRBV28 and TRBJ1-5; no clear D. The CDR3 covers 12 residues. Trimming removed 4 bases at V and 4 bases at J, with 5 bases between. Germline V CDR1 and CDR2: MDHEN, SYDVKM. The CDR3 coding sequence is TGTGCCAGCAGTTCTCAAAATCAGCCCCAGCATTTT. This translates into CASSSQNQPQHF.

The CDR3, as DNA: TGTGCCAGCTCCCCTCCGACAACTAATGAAAAACTGTTTTTT. It specifies CASSPPTTNEKLFF. V usage is TRBV18 and J usage is TRBJ1-4; D is uncertain. Germline V gene lookup returns CDR1 KGHSH and CDR2 LQKENI. There are 14 residues in the CDR3. V lost 6 bases and J 0 bases, leaving 8 bases between the germline ends.

This clonotype has a count of ten or more. CDR3 sequence (DNA): TGTGCCAGCAGTTACTGGCTAGCGGGAGCAAAGCAGTACTTC. This encodes CASSYWLAGAKQYF. The chain employs TRBV6-2 or TRBV6-3 and TRBJ2-7, with 10 positions matching TRBD2. Looked up from germline, CDR1 is MNHEY and CDR2 is SVGEGT. V lost 1 base, J lost 8 bases, and 5 bases stayed unmatched. The CDR3 sequence is 14 residues long.

This clonotype showed up just a few times. CDR3 residues: CASSHGSGTEAFF. The CDR3 nucleotides are TGTGCCAGCAGCCATGGATCGGGCACTGAAGCTTTCTTT. This chain links TRBV14 with TRBJ1-1; no definite D call. The germline V gene has CDR1 SGHDN and CDR2 FVKESK. The CDR3 is 13 amino acids. Trimming took off 3 bases at V and 4 bases at J, with 9 bases between the two ends.

This clonotype was detected ten times or more. The chain joins TRBV7-8 to TRBJ2-7; D is perhaps TRBD1 or TRBD2 (5 bases each). Trimming pared 0 bases from V and 3 bases from J, leaving 12 bases between. Germline V gene data show CDR1 as SGHVS and CDR2 as FQNEAQ. CDR3 length: 15 residues. The CDR3 loop is CASSLALGPNYEQYF. In DNA form, the CDR3 reads TGTGCCAGCAGCTTAGCCCTGGGACCGAACTACGAGCAGTACTTC.

This clonotype was recorded at least ten times. The chain joins TRBV27 to TRBJ2-7; 12 bases agree with TRBD2. V was clipped by 8 bases and J by 4 bases; unmatched bases: 9. Germline lookup yields CDR1 MNHEY and CDR2 SMNVEV (reference sequence). This CDR3 is 15 amino acids long. CDR3 residues: CASRSGLAGLYEQYF. Written as DNA, the CDR3 is TGTGCCAGCCGCTCCGGACTAGCGGGGTTATACGAGCAGTACTTC.

This clonotype came up a few times. The chain carries TRBV27 and TRBJ2-7, with 9 bases lining up with TRBD2. V trimming: 8 bases; J trimming: 0 bases; junction bases outside the gene matches: 2. The CDR3 spans 13 residues. Germline CDR1 MNHEY, CDR2 SMNVEV (reference sequence). The CDR3 nucleotides are TGTGCCAGCCAGCGGGGGGACTCCTACGAGCAGTACTTC. Protein: CASQRGDSYEQYF.

This clonotype has a count of ten or more. Germline and junction disagree at one end, which may indicate a read error. This sequence joins TRBV7-7 and TRBJ2-2; D ambiguous. The CDR3 is made up of 13 amino acids. The germline CDR1 and CDR2 sequences are SSHAT and FNYEAQ (reference sequence). The CDR3 here is CASSLMDTGELFF. In DNA, the CDR3 is TGTGCTAGCAGCTTAATGGACACCGGGGAGCTGTTTTTT.

V gene TRBV5-5 combines with J gene TRBJ2-1; TRBD1 agrees at 8 bases. This CDR3 is 16 amino acids long. With V trimmed by 0 bases and J by 4 bases, 6 bases remained unmatched. Germline V lookup: CDR1 SGHKS, CDR2 YYEKEE (reference sequence). The CDR3 region is CASSLAWTGSYNEQFF. CDR3 in DNA: TGTGCCAGCAGCTTGGCCTGGACAGGGAGTTACAATGAGCAGTTCTTC.

This clonotype was observed many times. This chain links TRBV28 with TRBJ2-7, with no clear D. CDR1 is MDHEN, CDR2 SYDVKM, per germline. V was pared by 7 bases and J by 2 bases, with 15 bases between. The CDR3 length is 14 residues. CDR3 DNA: TGTGCCAGCACCCCCCCGGGCATCCCCTACGAGCAGTACTTC. This sequence encodes CASTPPGIPYEQYF. The variable domain in full, with the rest retrieved from reference TRBV28 and TRBJ2-7, is DVKVTQSSRYLVKRTGEKVFLECVQDMDHENMFWYRQDPGLGLRLIYFSYDVKMKEKGDIPEGYSVSREKKERFSLILESASTNQTSMYLCASTPPGIPYEQYFGPGTRLTVT.

The chain joins TRBV7-2 to TRBJ2-7; the D gene is possibly TRBD1 (5 bases). Germline assignment: CDR1 SGHTA and CDR2 FQGNSA. The CDR3 spans 17 residues. V was trimmed by 2 bases and J by 4 bases, leaving 21 bases between them. The CDR3 region is CASSLSWGQGFWYEQYF. CDR3 DNA sequence: TGTGCCAGCAGCTTATCATGGGGCCAGGGATTCTGGTACGAGCAGTACTTC. Based on the CDR3 plus reference TRBV7-2 and TRBJ2-7, the full variable domain is GAGVSQSPSNKVTEKGKDVELRCDPISGHTALYWYRQSLGQGLEFLIYFQGNSAPDKSGLPSDRFSAERTGGSVSTLTIQRTQQEDSAVYLCASSLSWGQGFWYEQYFGPGTRLTVT.

This chain connects TRBV29-1 to TRBJ1-1; D gene ambiguous. Trimming cost V 1 base and J 1 base, with 4 bases left between them. Looked up from germline, CDR1 is SQVTM and CDR2 is ANQGSEA. The CDR3 covers 12 residues. CDR3 sequence: CSVEVANTEAFF. The CDR3 DNA reads TGCAGCGTTGAAGTAGCGAACACTGAAGCTTTCTTT.